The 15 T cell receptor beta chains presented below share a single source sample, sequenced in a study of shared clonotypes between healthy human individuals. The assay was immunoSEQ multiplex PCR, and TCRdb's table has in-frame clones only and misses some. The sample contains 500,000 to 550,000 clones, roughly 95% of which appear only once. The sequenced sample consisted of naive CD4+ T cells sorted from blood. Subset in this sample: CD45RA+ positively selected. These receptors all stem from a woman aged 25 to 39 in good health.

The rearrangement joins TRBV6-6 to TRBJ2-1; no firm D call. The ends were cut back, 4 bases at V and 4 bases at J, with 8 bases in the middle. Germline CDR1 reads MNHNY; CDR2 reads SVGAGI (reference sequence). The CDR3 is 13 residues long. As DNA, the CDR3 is TGTGCCAGCAGTTTGCCCGCTTACAATGAGCAGTTCTTC. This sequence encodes CASSLPAYNEQFF.

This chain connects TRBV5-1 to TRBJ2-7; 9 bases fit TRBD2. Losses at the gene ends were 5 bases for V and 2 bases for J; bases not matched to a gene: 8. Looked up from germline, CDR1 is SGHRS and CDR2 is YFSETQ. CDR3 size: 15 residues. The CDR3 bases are TGCGCCAGCAGAACAGGACTAGCGAGGACCTACGAGCAGTACTTC. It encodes CASRTGLARTYEQYF.

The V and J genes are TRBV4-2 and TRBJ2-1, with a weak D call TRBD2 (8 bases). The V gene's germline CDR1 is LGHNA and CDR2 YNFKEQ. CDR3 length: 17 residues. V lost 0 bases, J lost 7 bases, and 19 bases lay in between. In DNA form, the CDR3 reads TGTGCCAGCAGCCAAGATGGGACAGCGGGAGTCCGGAATGAGCAGTTCTTC. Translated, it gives CASSQDGTAGVRNEQFF.

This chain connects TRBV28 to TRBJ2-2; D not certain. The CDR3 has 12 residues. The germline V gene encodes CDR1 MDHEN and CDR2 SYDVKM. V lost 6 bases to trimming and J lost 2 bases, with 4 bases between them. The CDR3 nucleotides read TGTGCCAGCAGGGAAAACACCGGGGAGCTGTTTTTT. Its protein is CASRENTGELFF.

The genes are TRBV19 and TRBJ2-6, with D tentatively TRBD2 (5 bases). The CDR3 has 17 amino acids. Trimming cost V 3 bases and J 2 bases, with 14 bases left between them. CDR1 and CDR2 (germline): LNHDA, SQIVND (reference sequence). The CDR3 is CASSIERPFPGANVLTF. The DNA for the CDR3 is TGTGCCAGTAGTATTGAGCGGCCCTTCCCTGGGGCCAACGTCCTGACTTTC.

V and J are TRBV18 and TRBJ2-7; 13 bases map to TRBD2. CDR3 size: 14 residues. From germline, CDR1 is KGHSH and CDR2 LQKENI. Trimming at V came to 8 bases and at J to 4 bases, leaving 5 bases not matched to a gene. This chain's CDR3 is CASRTSGSEYEQYF. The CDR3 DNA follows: TGTGCCAGCCGGACTAGCGGGAGCGAGTACGAGCAGTACTTC. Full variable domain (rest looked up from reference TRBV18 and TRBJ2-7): NAGVMQNPRHLVRRRGQEARLRCSPMKGHSHVYWYRQLPEEGLKFMVYLQKENIIDESGMPKERFSAEFPKEGPSILRIQQVVRGDSAAYFCASRTSGSEYEQYFGPGTRLTVT.

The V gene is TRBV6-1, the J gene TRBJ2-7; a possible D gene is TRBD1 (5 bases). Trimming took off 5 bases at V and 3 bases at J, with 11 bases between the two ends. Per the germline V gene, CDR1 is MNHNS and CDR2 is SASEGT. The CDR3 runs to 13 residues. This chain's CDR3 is CASSHLTVYEQYF. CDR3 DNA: TGTGCCAGCAGTCACTTGACAGTCTACGAGCAGTACTTC.

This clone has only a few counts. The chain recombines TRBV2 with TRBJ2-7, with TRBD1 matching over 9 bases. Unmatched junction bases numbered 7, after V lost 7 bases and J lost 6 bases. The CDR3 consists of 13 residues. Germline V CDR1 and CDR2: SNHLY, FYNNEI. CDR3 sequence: CASNRDRDREQYF. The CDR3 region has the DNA TGTGCCAGCAATCGGGACAGGGATCGCGAGCAGTACTTC.

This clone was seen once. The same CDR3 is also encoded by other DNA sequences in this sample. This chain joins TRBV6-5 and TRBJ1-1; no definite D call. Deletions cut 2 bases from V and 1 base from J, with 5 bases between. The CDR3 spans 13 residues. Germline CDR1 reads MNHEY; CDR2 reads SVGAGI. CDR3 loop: CASSYGRNTEAFF. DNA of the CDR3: TGTGCCAGCAGTTACGGGAGGAACACTGAAGCTTTCTTT.

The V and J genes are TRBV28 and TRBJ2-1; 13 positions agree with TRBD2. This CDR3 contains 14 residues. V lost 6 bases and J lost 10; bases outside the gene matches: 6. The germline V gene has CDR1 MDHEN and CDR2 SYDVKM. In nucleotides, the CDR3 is TGTGCCAGCAGGACCGGGACTAGCGGGACCGAGCAGTTCTTC. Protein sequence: CASRTGTSGTEQFF.

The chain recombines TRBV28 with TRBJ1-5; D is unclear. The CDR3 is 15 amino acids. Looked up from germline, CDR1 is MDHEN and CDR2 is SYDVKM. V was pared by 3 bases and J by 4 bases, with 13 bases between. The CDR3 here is CASSFSFKRNQPQHF. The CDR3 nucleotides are TGTGCCAGCAGTTTCAGTTTTAAGCGGAATCAGCCCCAGCATTTT.

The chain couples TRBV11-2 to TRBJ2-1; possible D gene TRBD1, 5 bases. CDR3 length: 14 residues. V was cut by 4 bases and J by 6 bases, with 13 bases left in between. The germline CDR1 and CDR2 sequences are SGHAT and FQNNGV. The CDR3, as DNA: TGTGCCAGCAGCTGGACAAGAGGCCGCAATGAGCAGTTCTTC. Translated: CASSWTRGRNEQFF.

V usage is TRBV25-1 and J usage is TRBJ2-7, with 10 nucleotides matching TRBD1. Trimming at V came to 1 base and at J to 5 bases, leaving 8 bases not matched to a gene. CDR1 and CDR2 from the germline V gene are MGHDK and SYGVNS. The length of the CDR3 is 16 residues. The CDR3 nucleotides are TGTGCCAGCAGTGAATTATCCCGGGACAGGGGCGACGAGCAGTACTTC. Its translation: CASSELSRDRGDEQYF.

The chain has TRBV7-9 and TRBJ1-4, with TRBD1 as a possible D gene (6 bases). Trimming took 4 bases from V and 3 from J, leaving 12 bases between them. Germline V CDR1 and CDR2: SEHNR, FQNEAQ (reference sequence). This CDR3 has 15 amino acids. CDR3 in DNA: TGTGCCAGCAGCTCAGGGGAGGGTCCTAATGAAAAACTGTTTTTT. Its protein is CASSSGEGPNEKLFF.

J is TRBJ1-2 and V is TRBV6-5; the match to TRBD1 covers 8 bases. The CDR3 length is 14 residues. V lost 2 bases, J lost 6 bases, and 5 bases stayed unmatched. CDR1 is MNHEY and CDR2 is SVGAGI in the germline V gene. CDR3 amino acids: CASSYLDRADGYTF. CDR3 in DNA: TGTGCCAGCAGTTACCTGGACAGGGCCGATGGCTACACCTTC.